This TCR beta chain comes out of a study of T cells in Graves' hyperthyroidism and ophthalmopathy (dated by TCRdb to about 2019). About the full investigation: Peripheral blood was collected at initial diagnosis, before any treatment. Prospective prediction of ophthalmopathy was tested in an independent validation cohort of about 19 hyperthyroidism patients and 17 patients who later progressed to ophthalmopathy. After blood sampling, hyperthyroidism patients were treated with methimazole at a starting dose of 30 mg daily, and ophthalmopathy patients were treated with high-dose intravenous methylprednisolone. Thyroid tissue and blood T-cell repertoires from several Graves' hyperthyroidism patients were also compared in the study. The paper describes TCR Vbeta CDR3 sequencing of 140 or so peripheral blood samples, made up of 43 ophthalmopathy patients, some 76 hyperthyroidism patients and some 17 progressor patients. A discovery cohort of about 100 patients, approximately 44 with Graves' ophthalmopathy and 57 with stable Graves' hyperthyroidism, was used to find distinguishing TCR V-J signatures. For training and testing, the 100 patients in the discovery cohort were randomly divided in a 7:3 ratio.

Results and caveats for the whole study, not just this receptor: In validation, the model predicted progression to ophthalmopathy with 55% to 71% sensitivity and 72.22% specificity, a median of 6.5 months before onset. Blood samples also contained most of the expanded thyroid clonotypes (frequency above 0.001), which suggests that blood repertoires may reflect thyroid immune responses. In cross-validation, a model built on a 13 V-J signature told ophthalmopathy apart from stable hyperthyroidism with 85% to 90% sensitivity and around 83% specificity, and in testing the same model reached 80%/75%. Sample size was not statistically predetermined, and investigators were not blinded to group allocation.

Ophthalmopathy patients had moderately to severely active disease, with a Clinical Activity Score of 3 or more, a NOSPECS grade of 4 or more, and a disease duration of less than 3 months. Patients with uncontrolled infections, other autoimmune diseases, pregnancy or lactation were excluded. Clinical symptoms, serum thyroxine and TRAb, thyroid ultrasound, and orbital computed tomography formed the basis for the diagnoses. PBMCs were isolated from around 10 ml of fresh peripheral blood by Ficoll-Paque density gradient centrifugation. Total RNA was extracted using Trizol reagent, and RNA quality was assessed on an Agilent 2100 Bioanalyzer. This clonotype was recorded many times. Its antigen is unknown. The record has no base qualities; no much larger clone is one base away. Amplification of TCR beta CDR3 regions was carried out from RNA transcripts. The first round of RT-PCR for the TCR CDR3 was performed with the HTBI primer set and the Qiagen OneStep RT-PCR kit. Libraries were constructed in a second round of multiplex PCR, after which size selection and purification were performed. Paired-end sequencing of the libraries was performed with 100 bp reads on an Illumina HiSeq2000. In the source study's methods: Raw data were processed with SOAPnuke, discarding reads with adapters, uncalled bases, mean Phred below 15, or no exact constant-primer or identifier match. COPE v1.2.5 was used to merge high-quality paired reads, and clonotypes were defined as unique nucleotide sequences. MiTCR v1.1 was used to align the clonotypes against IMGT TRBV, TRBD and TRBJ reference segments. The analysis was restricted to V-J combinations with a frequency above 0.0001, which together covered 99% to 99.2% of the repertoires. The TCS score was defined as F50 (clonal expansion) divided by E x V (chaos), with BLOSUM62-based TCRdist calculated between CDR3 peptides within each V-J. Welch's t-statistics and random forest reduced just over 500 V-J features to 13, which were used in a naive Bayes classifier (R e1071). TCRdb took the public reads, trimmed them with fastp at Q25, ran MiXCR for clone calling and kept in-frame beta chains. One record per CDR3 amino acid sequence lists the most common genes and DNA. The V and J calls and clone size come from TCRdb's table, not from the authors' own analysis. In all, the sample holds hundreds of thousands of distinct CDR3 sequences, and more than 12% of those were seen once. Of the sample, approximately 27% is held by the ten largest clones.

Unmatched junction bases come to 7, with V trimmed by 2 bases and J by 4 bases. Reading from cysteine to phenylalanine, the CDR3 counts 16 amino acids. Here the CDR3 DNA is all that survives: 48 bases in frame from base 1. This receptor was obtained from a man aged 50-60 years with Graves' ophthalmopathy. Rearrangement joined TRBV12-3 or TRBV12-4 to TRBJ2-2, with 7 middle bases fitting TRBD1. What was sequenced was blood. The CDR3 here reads CASSLTPGTATGELFF. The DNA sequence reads TGTGCCAGCAGTTTAACTCCCGGGACAGCCACCGGGGAGCTGTTTTTT.